The rows below give T cell receptor beta chains drawn from one sample of a study of cytomegalovirus exposure and HLA in healthy donors. The table came from immunoSEQ multiplex PCR; TCRdb's copy has only in-frame clones and leaves some out. This table holds 310,000 or so clones, around 90% found once. Specimen: PBMCs. The receptors come from a woman aged 18-29 years in good health and CMV-seronegative. Each CDR3 is given with its conserved first and last residue. Each record gives: V gene, J gene, D gene, clone size, CDR3 protein, CDR3 DNA. D genes are given only for firm matches. Clone size is stated in some rows and not others, as once, few, many or a class when expanded.

v_gene: TRBV6-5; j_gene: TRBJ1-1; d_gene: .; abundance: .; CDR3aa: CASSSVGRGRAFF; CDR3nt: TGTGCCAGCAGTTCTGTTGGGCGGGGCCGGGCTTTCTTT
v_gene: TRBV19; j_gene: TRBJ1-5; d_gene: TRBD1; abundance: few; CDR3aa: CASQTSDRDLFQPQHF; CDR3nt: TGTGCCAGCCAAACCTCGGACAGGGATCTTTTTCAGCCCCAGCATTTT
v_gene: TRBV30; j_gene: TRBJ2-4; d_gene: TRBD2; abundance: .; CDR3aa: CAWGLPSGGPKNIQYF; CDR3nt: TGTGCCTGGGGACTTCCTAGCGGGGGGCCAAAAAACATTCAGTACTTC
v_gene: TRBV4-2; j_gene: TRBJ2-3; d_gene: TRBD2; abundance: .; CDR3aa: CASSQRIWTSGVTDTQYF; CDR3nt: TGTGCCAGCAGCCAACGAATCTGGACTAGTGGTGTCACAGATACGCAGTATTTT
v_gene: TRBV9; j_gene: TRBJ2-3; d_gene: .; abundance: .; CDR3aa: CASSPQNTDTQYF; CDR3nt: TGTGCCAGCAGCCCCCAGAACACAGATACGCAGTATTTT
v_gene: TRBV27; j_gene: TRBJ2-1; d_gene: .; abundance: .; CDR3aa: CASSLSGGPPTYNEQFF; CDR3nt: TGTGCCAGCAGTTTATCCGGCGGGCCCCCTACCTACAATGAGCAGTTCTTC
v_gene: TRBV9; j_gene: TRBJ1-2; d_gene: TRBD1; abundance: .; CDR3aa: CASSVTGQGYGYTF; CDR3nt: TGTGCCAGCAGCGTCACGGGACAGGGGTATGGCTACACCTTC
v_gene: TRBV27; j_gene: TRBJ2-7; d_gene: .; abundance: .; CDR3aa: CASSLWAGDLRGQYF; CDR3nt: TGTGCCAGCAGTTTATGGGCAGGGGACCTACGAGGGCAGTACTTC
v_gene: TRBV10-1; j_gene: TRBJ2-3; d_gene: TRBD1; abundance: .; CDR3aa: CASSESPGQRTDTQYF; CDR3nt: TGCGCCAGCAGTGAGTCCCCGGGACAGAGGACAGATACGCAGTATTTT
v_gene: TRBV19; j_gene: TRBJ2-2; d_gene: .; abundance: .; CDR3aa: CASTTGPRATGELFF; CDR3nt: TGTGCCAGTACCACCGGTCCGAGGGCCACCGGGGAGCTGTTTTTT
v_gene: TRBV5-4; j_gene: TRBJ2-7; d_gene: TRBD1; abundance: .; CDR3aa: CASSSTGSTYEQYF; CDR3nt: TGTGCCAGCAGCTCGACAGGGTCGACATACGAGCAGTACTTC
v_gene: TRBV2; j_gene: TRBJ2-7; d_gene: .; abundance: .; CDR3aa: CASSWGVGYEQYF; CDR3nt: TGTGCCAGCAGTTGGGGGGTAGGCTACGAGCAGTACTTC
v_gene: TRBV4-1; j_gene: TRBJ2-3; d_gene: .; abundance: once; CDR3aa: CASSQERGSTDTQYF; CDR3nt: TGCGCCAGCAGCCAAGAACGGGGTAGCACAGATACGCAGTATTTT
v_gene: TRBV19; j_gene: TRBJ1-2; d_gene: .; abundance: few; CDR3aa: CASSIWAGDDYGYTF; CDR3nt: TGTGCCAGTAGTATTTGGGCAGGGGACGACTATGGCTACACCTTC
v_gene: TRBV9; j_gene: TRBJ1-1; d_gene: TRBD1; abundance: .; CDR3aa: CASSARTGNTEAFF; CDR3nt: TGTGCCAGCAGCGCCCGGACAGGGAACACTGAAGCTTTCTTT
v_gene: TRBV5-1; j_gene: TRBJ2-1; d_gene: .; abundance: .; CDR3aa: CASSLGQVYNEQFF; CDR3nt: TGCGCCAGCAGCTTGGGACAGGTCTACAATGAGCAGTTCTTC
v_gene: TRBV2; j_gene: TRBJ1-5; d_gene: .; abundance: .; CDR3aa: CASSEVSTYNQPQHF; CDR3nt: TGTGCCAGCAGTGAAGTCAGTACGTACAATCAGCCCCAGCATTTT
v_gene: TRBV18; j_gene: TRBJ2-7; d_gene: TRBD1; abundance: .; CDR3aa: CASTGQEGDEQYF; CDR3nt: TGTGCCAGCACAGGACAGGAAGGTGACGAGCAGTACTTC
v_gene: TRBV7-2; j_gene: TRBJ2-3; d_gene: .; abundance: .; CDR3aa: CASSPASRHDTQYF; CDR3nt: TGTGCCAGCAGCCCAGCTTCCCGACACGATACGCAGTATTTT
v_gene: TRBV27; j_gene: TRBJ2-1; d_gene: TRBD2; abundance: .; CDR3aa: CASSLDAGGFEQFF; CDR3nt: TGTGCCAGCAGTTTAGACGCGGGGGGATTCGAGCAGTTCTTC
v_gene: TRBV11-2; j_gene: TRBJ2-1; d_gene: .; abundance: .; CDR3aa: CASSQRATGRDNEQFF; CDR3nt: TGTGCCAGCAGCCAAAGGGCCACAGGGAGGGACAATGAGCAGTTCTTC
v_gene: TRBV6-1; j_gene: TRBJ1-2; d_gene: .; abundance: .; CDR3aa: CASSPIPGYNYGYTF; CDR3nt: TGTGCCAGCAGCCCTATCCCGGGATATAACTATGGCTACACCTTC
v_gene: TRBV30; j_gene: TRBJ2-7; d_gene: TRBD1; abundance: .; CDR3aa: CAWSRDRDEQYF; CDR3nt: TGTGCCTGGAGTAGGGACAGGGACGAGCAGTACTTC
v_gene: TRBV27; j_gene: TRBJ2-7; d_gene: .; abundance: .; CDR3aa: CASSFGGSSYEQYF; CDR3nt: TGTGCCAGCAGTTTTGGGGGGAGCTCCTACGAGCAGTACTTC
v_gene: TRBV2; j_gene: TRBJ2-2; d_gene: TRBD2; abundance: few; CDR3aa: CASSQGLALKNTGELFF; CDR3nt: TGTGCCAGCAGCCAGGGACTAGCCCTAAAAAACACCGGGGAGCTGTTTTTT
v_gene: TRBV6-1; j_gene: TRBJ1-6; d_gene: TRBD1; abundance: .; CDR3aa: CASTWDRGNSPLHF; CDR3nt: TGTGCCAGCACCTGGGACAGGGGTAATTCACCCCTCCACTTT
v_gene: TRBV4-1; j_gene: TRBJ1-2; d_gene: .; abundance: once; CDR3aa: CASSQGVTGWDGYTF; CDR3nt: TGCGCCAGCAGCCAAGGGGTAACAGGGTGGGATGGCTACACCTTC
v_gene: TRBV7-3; j_gene: TRBJ2-3; d_gene: TRBD2; abundance: once; CDR3aa: CASSLTGIGTSGYTDTQYF; CDR3nt: TGTGCCAGCAGCTTAACCGGTATCGGGACTAGCGGGTACACAGATACGCAGTATTTT
v_gene: TRBV11-2; j_gene: TRBJ1-2; d_gene: TRBD1; abundance: .; CDR3aa: CASSQDRNYGYTF; CDR3nt: TGTGCCAGCAGCCAGGACAGGAACTATGGCTACACCTTC
v_gene: TRBV5-4; j_gene: TRBJ1-3; d_gene: TRBD1; abundance: .; CDR3aa: CASSFGTGGGNTIYF; CDR3nt: TGTGCCAGCAGCTTCGGGACAGGAGGGGGAAACACCATATATTTT
v_gene: TRBV13; j_gene: TRBJ2-7; d_gene: TRBD2; abundance: .; CDR3aa: CASSLGLAGGPEHEQYF; CDR3nt: TGTGCCAGCAGCTTAGGACTAGCGGGGGGGCCTGAGCACGAGCAGTACTTC
v_gene: TRBV6-1; j_gene: TRBJ2-7; d_gene: TRBD2; abundance: .; CDR3aa: CASSSFAGGSYEQYF; CDR3nt: TGTGCCAGCAGTAGCTTTGCGGGGGGAAGCTACGAGCAGTACTTC
v_gene: TRBV27; j_gene: TRBJ2-7; d_gene: .; abundance: once; CDR3aa: CASRTIPGEQYF; CDR3nt: TGTGCCAGCAGGACCATTCCGGGGGAGCAGTACTTC
v_gene: TRBV27; j_gene: TRBJ1-5; d_gene: TRBD1; abundance: .; CDR3aa: CASSEQGAGQPQHF; CDR3nt: TGTGCCAGCAGTGAACAGGGGGCGGGTCAGCCCCAGCATTTT
v_gene: TRBV6-1; j_gene: TRBJ1-2; d_gene: TRBD1; abundance: .; CDR3aa: CASTRDRVYGYTF; CDR3nt: TGTGCCAGCACCCGAGACAGGGTCTATGGCTACACCTTC
v_gene: TRBV19; j_gene: TRBJ1-6; d_gene: .; abundance: .; CDR3aa: CASSIGSSYNSPLHF; CDR3nt: TGTGCCAGTAGTATAGGGAGCTCCTATAATTCACCCCTCCACTTT
v_gene: TRBV19; j_gene: TRBJ1-3; d_gene: .; abundance: .; CDR3aa: CASSIKLWGPGNTIYF; CDR3nt: TGTGCCAGTAGTATAAAGTTGTGGGGGCCTGGAAACACCATATATTTT
v_gene: TRBV6-4; j_gene: TRBJ1-1; d_gene: .; abundance: .; CDR3aa: CKGGNTEAFF; CDR3nt: TGCAAAGGGGGGAACACTGAAGCTTTCTTT
v_gene: TRBV4-1; j_gene: TRBJ2-1; d_gene: .; abundance: .; CDR3aa: CASSQPFRGALEQFF; CDR3nt: TGCGCCAGCAGCCAGCCCTTTCGGGGGGCCTTAGAGCAGTTCTTC
v_gene: TRBV2; j_gene: TRBJ1-3; d_gene: .; abundance: .; CDR3aa: CASSDWSSGNTIYF; CDR3nt: TGTGCCAGCAGTGATTGGAGCTCTGGAAACACCATATATTTT
v_gene: TRBV9; j_gene: TRBJ1-2; d_gene: .; abundance: .; CDR3aa: CASSVEQAGRGFSYGYTF; CDR3nt: TGTGCCAGCAGCGTAGAACAGGCCGGGAGGGGATTTAGCTATGGCTACACCTTC
v_gene: TRBV18; j_gene: TRBJ1-1; d_gene: TRBD1; abundance: .; CDR3aa: CASSPAQGTEAFF; CDR3nt: TGTGCCAGCTCACCAGCACAGGGGACTGAAGCTTTCTTT
v_gene: TRBV5-6; j_gene: TRBJ1-2; d_gene: TRBD1; abundance: .; CDR3aa: CASSSAGRTGENYGYTF; CDR3nt: TGTGCCAGCAGCTCCGCCGGGAGGACAGGGGAGAACTATGGCTACACCTTC
v_gene: TRBV15; j_gene: TRBJ1-5; d_gene: TRBD1; abundance: .; CDR3aa: CATSIRQGDQPQHF; CDR3nt: TGTGCCACCAGCATTCGACAGGGGGATCAGCCCCAGCATTTT
v_gene: TRBV25-1; j_gene: TRBJ2-1; d_gene: TRBD2; abundance: .; CDR3aa: CASSLAGGDGEQFF; CDR3nt: TGTGCCAGCAGCTTAGCGGGGGGAGACGGTGAGCAGTTCTTC
v_gene: TRBV19; j_gene: TRBJ1-3; d_gene: .; abundance: .; CDR3aa: CASFDYWAGNTIYF; CDR3nt: TGTGCCAGTTTTGATTATTGGGCAGGAAACACCATATATTTT
v_gene: TRBV7-8; j_gene: TRBJ1-1; d_gene: .; abundance: once; CDR3aa: CASSLRASGIQGNGDTEAFF; CDR3nt: TGTGCCAGCAGCTTAAGGGCCTCGGGGATACAGGGAAATGGGGACACTGAAGCTTTCTTT